The text below deals with one TCR beta chain. There are many counts of this clonotype. Its antigen is still unknown. The input lacks base qualities; no much larger clone sits a single base away. The entry originates in a study of patients with pleural tuberculosis (dated by TCRdb to between 2013 and 2015). TCRdb names Illumina Genome Analyzer IIx as the instrument used. TCRdb handled the public reads itself, with Q25 trimming in fastp and clone calling in MiXCR, and kept productive beta chains. Here each entry gathers all rows of one CDR3 protein and keeps the most common genes and DNA. The sample table lists around 50,000 distinct CDR3 sequences, approximately 7.5% of them with a count of one. The ten largest clones capture roughly 17% of the sample. The clonotype comes from a human donor with pleural tuberculosis.

The DNA is TGTGCCAGCAGTAACAAGCCTGGGACTAGCGCAACAGATACGCAGTATTTT. Its protein product is CASSNKPGTSATDTQYF. The rearrangement combines TRBV11-1 with TRBJ2-3, with TRBD2 matching 10 junction bases. Relative to germline, V is missing 6 bases and J is missing 3 bases, with 12 bases of the junction outside any gene match. Per the germline V gene (reference sequence), SGHAT is the CDR1 and FQDESV is the CDR2. The CDR3 starts with the cysteine, ends with the phenylalanine, and has 17 residues. Only CDR3 DNA is held: 51 bases, read in frame from base 1.